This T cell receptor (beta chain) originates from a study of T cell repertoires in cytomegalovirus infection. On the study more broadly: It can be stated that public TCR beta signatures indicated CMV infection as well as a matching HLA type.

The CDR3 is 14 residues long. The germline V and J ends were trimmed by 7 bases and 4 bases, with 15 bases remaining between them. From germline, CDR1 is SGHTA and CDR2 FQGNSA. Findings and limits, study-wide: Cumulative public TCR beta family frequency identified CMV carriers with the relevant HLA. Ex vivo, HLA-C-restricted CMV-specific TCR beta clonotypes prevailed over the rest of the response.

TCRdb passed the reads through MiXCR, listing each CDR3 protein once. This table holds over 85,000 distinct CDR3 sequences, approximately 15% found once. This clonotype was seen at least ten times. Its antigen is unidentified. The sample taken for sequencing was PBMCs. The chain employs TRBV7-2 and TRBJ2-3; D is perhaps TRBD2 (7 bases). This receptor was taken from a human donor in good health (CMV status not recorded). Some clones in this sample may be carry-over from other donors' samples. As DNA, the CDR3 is TGTGCCAGCACCTTGGGAGGGGGGGCAGATACGCAGTATTTT. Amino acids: CASTLGGGADTQYF.